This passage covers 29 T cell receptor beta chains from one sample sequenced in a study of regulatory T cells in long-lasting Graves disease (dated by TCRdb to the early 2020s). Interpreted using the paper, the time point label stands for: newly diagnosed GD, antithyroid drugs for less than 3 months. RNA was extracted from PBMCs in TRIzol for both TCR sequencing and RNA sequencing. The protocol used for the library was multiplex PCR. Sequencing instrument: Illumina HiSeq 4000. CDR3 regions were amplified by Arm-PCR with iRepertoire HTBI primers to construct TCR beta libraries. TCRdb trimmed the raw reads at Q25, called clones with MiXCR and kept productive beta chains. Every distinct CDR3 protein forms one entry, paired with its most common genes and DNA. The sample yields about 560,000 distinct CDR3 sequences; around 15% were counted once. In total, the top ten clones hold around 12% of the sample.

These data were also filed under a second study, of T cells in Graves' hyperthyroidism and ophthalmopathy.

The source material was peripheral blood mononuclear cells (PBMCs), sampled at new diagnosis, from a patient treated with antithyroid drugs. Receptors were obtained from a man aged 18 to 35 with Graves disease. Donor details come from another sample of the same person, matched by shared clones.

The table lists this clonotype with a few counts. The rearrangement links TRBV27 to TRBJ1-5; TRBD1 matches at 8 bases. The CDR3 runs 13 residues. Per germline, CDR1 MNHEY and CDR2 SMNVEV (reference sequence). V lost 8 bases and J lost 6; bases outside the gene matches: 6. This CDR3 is CASGAGGTQPQHF. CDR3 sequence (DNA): TGTGCCAGCGGAGCAGGGGGCACTCAGCCCCAGCATTTT.

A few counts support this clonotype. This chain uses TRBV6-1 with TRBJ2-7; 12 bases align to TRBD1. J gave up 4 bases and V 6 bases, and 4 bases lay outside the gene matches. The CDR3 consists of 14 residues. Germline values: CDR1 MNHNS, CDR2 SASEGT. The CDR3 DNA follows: TGTGCCAGCAGGGGACAGGGGGCCAGGTACGAGCAGTACTTC. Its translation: CASRGQGARYEQYF.

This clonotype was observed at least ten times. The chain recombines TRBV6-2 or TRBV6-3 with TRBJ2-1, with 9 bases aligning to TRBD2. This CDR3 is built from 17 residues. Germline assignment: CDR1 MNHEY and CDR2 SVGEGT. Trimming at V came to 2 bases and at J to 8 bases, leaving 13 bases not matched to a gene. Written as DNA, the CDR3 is TGTGCCAGCAGTTACCGTCCTAGTAGCGGGAGTGGGTATGAGCAGTTCTTC. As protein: CASSYRPSSGSGYEQFF.

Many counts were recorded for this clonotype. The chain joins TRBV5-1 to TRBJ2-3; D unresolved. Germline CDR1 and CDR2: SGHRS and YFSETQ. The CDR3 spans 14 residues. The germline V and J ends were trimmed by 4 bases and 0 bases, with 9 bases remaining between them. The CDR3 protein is CASSQTLSTDTQYF. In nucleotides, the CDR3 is TGCGCCAGCAGCCAAACGTTGAGCACAGATACGCAGTATTTT.

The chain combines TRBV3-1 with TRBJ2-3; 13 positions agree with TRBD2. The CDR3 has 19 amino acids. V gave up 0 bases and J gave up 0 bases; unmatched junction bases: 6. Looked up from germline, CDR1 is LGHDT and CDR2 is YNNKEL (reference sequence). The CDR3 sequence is CASSQETSGRSPSTDTQYF. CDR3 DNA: TGTGCCAGCAGCCAAGAGACTAGCGGGAGGTCTCCTAGCACAGATACGCAGTATTTT.

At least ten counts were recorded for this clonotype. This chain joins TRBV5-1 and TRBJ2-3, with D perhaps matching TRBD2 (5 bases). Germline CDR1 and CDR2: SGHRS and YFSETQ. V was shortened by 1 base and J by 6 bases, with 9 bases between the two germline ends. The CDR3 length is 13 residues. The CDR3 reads CASSLREFDTQYF. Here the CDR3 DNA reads TGCGCCAGCAGCTTGAGGGAGTTCGATACGCAGTATTTT.

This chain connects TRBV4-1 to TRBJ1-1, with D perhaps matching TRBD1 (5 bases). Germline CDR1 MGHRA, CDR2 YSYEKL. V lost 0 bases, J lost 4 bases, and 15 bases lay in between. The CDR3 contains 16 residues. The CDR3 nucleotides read TGCGCCAGCAGCCAAGATAGAGGGGCCAAGGGCACTGAAGCTTTCTTT. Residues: CASSQDRGAKGTEAFF.

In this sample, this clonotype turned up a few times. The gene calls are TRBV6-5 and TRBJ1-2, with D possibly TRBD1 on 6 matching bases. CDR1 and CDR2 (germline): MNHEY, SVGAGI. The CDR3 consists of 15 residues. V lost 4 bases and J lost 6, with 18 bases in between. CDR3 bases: TGTGCCAGCAGTTCCCGGGGGGGGGGGCGGAATGGCTACACCTTC. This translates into CASSSRGGGRNGYTF.

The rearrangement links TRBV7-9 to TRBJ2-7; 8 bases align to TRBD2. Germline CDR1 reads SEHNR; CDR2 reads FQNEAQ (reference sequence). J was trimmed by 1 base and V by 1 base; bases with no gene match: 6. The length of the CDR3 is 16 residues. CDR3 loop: CASSLGAGGVSYEQYF. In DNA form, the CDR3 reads TGTGCCAGCAGCTTAGGTGCGGGAGGAGTGTCCTACGAGCAGTACTTC.

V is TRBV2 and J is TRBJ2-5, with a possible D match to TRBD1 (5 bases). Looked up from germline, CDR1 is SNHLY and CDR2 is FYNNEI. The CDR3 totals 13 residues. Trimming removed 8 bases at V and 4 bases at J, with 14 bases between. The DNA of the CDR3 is TGTGCCAGCGGCAGGGAAGCTCGAGAGACCCAGTACTTC. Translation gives CASGREARETQYF.

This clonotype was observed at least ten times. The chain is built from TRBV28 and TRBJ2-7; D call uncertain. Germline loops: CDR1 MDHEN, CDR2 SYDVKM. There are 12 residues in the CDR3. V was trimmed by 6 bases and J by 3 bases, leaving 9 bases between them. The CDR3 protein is CASSFRSYEQYF. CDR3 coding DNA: TGTGCCAGCAGCTTTAGAAGCTACGAGCAGTACTTC.

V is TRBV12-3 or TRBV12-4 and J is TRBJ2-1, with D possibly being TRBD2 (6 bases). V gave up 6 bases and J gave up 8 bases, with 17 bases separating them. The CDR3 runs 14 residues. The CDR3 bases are TGTGCCAGCAGCCCCCTTCTACGGGAGCATGAGCAGTTCTTC. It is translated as CASSPLLREHEQFF.

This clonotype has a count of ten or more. The CDR3 spells CSASRQGSNTEAFF. In DNA form, the CDR3 reads TGCAGTGCTAGCCGACAGGGGAGTAACACTGAAGCTTTCTTT. This sequence joins TRBV20-1 and TRBJ1-1; the match to TRBD1 covers 8 bases. The germline CDR1 and CDR2 sequences are DFQATT and SNEGSKA (reference sequence). The trim removed 3 bases at V and 2 bases at J, leaving 5 bases unmatched. The CDR3 spans 14 residues.

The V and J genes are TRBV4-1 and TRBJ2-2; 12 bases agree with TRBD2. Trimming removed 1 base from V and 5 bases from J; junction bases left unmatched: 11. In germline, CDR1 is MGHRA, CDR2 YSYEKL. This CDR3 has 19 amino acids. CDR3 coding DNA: TGCGCCAGCAGCCAAGTTGTGGCGCTAGCGGGAGGGAGGACCGGGGAGCTGTTTTTT. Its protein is CASSQVVALAGGRTGELFF.

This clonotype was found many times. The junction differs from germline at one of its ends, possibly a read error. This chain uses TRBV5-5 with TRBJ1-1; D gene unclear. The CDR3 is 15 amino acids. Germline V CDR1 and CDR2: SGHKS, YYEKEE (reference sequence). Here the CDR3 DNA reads TGCGCCAGCAGCTTGACGGCACACAAGGGAACTGAAGCTTTCTTT. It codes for CASSLTAHKGTEAFF.

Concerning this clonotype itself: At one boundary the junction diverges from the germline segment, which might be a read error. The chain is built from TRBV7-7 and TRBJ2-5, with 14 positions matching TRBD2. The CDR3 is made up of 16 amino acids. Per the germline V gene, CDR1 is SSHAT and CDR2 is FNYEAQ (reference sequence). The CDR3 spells CASSRGLAGVRETQYF. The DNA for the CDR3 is TGTGCTAGCAGCCGGGGACTAGCGGGAGTCAGAGAGACCCAGTACTTC.

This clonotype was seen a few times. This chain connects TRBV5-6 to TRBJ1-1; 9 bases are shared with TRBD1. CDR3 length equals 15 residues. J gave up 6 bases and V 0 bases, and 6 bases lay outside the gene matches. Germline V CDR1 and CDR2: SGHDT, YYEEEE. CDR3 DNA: TGTGCCAGCAGCTTGGTTAGGACAGGGGATCCTGAAGCTTTCTTT. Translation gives CASSLVRTGDPEAFF.

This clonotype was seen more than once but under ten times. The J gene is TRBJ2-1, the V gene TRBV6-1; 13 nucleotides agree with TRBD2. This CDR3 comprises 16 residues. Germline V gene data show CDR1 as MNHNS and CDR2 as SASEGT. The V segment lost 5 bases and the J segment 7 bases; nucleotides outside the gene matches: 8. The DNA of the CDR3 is TGTGCCAGCAGTCAACTTGGACTAGCGGGAGAAAATGAGCAGTTCTTC. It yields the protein CASSQLGLAGENEQFF.

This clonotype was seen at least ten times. The CDR3 region is CASNGDQETQYF. Here the CDR3 DNA reads TGTGCCAGCAACGGAGACCAAGAGACCCAGTACTTC. This chain joins TRBV5-5 and TRBJ2-5; D is ambiguous. Germline-derived CDR1 and CDR2 are SGHKS and YYEKEE (reference sequence). This CDR3 has 12 residues. V lost 6 bases, J lost 0 bases, and 6 bases lay in between.

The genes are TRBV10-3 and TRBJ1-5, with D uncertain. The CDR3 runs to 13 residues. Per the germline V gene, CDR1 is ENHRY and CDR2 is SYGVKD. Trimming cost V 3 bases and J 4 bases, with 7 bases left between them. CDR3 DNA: TGTGCCATCAGTGACGGGTCGAATCAGCCCCAGCATTTT. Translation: CAISDGSNQPQHF.

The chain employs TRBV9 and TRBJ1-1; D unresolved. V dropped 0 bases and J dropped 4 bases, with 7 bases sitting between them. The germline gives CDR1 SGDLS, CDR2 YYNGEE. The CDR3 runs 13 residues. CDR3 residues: CASSVGAGTEAFF. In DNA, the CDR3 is TGTGCCAGCAGCGTAGGCGCGGGCACTGAAGCTTTCTTT.

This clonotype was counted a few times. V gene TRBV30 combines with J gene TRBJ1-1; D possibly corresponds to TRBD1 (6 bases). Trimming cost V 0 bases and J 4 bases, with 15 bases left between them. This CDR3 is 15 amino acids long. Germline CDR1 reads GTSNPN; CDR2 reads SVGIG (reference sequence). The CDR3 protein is CAWSVLGGQSTEAFF. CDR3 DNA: TGTGCCTGGAGTGTACTCGGGGGGCAGAGCACTGAAGCTTTCTTT.

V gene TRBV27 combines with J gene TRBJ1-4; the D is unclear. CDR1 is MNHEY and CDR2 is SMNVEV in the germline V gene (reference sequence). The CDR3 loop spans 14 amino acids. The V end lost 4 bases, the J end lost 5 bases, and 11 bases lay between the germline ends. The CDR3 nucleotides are TGTGCCAGCAGTTATGGCGGATCAAATGAAAAACTGTTTTTT. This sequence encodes CASSYGGSNEKLFF.

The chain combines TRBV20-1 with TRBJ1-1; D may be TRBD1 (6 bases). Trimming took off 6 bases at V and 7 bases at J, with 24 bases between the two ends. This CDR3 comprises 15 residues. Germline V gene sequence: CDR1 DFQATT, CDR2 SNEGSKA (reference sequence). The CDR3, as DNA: TGCAGTGCCCCCGACCCAGGGGCGACCCCAGGTGAAGCTTTCTTT. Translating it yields CSAPDPGATPGEAFF.

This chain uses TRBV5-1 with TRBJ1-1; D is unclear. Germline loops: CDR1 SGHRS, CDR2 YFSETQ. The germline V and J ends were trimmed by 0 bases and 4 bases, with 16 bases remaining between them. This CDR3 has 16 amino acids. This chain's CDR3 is CASSLEASGLSTEAFF. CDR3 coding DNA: TGCGCCAGCAGCTTGGAAGCTTCGGGTTTGAGCACTGAAGCTTTCTTT.

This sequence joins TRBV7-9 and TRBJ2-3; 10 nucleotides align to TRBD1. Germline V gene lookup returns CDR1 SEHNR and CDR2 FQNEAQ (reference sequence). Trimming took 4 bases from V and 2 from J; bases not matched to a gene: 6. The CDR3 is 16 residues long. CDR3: CASSWPGQGNTDTQYF. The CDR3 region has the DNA TGTGCCAGCAGCTGGCCGGGACAGGGGAACACAGATACGCAGTATTTT.

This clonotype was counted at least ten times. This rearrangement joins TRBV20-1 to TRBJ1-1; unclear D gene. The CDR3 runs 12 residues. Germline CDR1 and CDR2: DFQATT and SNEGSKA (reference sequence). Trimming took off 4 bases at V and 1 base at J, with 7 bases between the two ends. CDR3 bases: TGCAGTGCTATCCCAGGGAACACTGAAGCTTTCTTT. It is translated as CSAIPGNTEAFF.

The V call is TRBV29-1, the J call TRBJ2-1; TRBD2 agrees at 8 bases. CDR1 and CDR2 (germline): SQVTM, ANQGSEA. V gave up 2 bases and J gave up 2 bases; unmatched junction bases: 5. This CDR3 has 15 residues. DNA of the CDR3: TGCAGCGTTGAAACGAGCGGGGGAACCTACAATGAGCAGTTCTTC. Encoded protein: CSVETSGGTYNEQFF.

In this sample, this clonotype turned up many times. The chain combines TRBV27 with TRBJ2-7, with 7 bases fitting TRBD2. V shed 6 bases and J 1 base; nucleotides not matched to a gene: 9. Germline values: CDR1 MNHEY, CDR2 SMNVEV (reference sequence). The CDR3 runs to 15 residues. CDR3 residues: CASSLTSASSYEQYF. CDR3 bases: TGTGCCAGCAGCCTAACTAGCGCCTCTTCCTACGAGCAGTACTTC.